The text below deals with one T cell receptor (beta chain). Its antigen is unidentified. The data are from a study of cytomegalovirus exposure and HLA in healthy donors. General study findings and limits: Confirmation was obtained in vitro that a few CMV-associated chains are specific for CMV antigens. In a later analysis, specific HLA alleles were associated with about 18,000 TCR beta sequences at a 0.05 false discovery rate.

Though probably carrying unrecorded immune exposures, donors were nominally healthy at sampling. PCR used 60 Vbeta primers and 13 Jbeta primers. Only in-frame clones appear in the TCRdb table, and some are missing; sequencing was by immunoSEQ multiplex PCR. The table includes 110,000 to 150,000 clones, over 65% detected once. The germline V and J ends were trimmed by 7 bases and 7 bases, with 16 bases remaining between them. Per the germline V gene, CDR1 is MNHEY and CDR2 is SMNVEV (reference sequence). This CDR3 is 14 amino acids long. The genes are TRBV27 and TRBJ1-4; possible D gene TRBD1, 5 bases. The clonotype comes from a woman aged 30 to 39 in good health and CMV-seronegative. Material: PBMCs. CDR3 sequence (DNA): TGTGCCAGCACCCAGGGCCGGCCCCGTGAAAAACTGTTTTTT. Its translation: CASTQGRPREKLFF.